A single sample gave rise to the 27 T cell receptor beta chains below, sequenced in a study of radiation and T cells in renal cell carcinoma. Time point indicated: blood 4 weeks post-SBRT, at nephrectomy. The sample's treatment: 15 Gy SBRT to primary tumor, nephrectomy 4 weeks later. Method: immunoSEQ multiplex PCR; TCRdb's copy keeps in-frame clones and lacks some. The sample includes about 73,000 clones, roughly 85% of them seen just once. The sample consisted of blood, taken from a patient whose treatment included radiotherapy and nephrectomy. Receptors were obtained from a woman aged 55 to 70 with renal cell carcinoma.

The V call is TRBV6-1, the J call TRBJ2-5; D not certain. The J call is uncertain, as TRBJ2-7 better fits the DNA end. Germline CDR1 is MNHNS and CDR2 is SASEGT. The CDR3 totals 16 residues. CDR3: CASSETLGRFLYEQYF. In DNA form, the CDR3 reads TGTGCCAGCAGTGAAACCCTCGGGCGGTTCCTCTACGAGCAGTACTTC.

This clone came up once. The CDR3 region has the DNA TGTGCCAGTCGACAGGCTGCCAATCAGCCCCAGCATTTT. Protein product: CASRQAANQPQHF. V usage is TRBV6-1 and J usage is TRBJ1-5; TRBD1 is a possible D gene (6 bases). CDR1 is MNHNS and CDR2 is SASEGT in the germline V gene. V was clipped by 9 bases and J by 3 bases, with 12 bases between them. The CDR3 contains 13 residues.

This clone has a handful of counts. The V and J genes are TRBV2 and TRBJ2-2, with 7 nucleotides matching TRBD1. With 6 bases clipped from V and 7 bases from J, the junction kept 8 bases outside the gene matches. Looked up from germline, CDR1 is SNHLY and CDR2 is FYNNEI. The length of the CDR3 is 14 residues. CDR3 loop: CASSAGTVSGELFF. The CDR3 bases are TGTGCCAGCAGCGCCGGGACAGTTAGCGGGGAGCTGTTTTTT.

The chain joins TRBV13 to TRBJ2-1; 9 nucleotides align to TRBD1. The CDR3 contains 16 residues. The V segment lost 6 bases and the J segment 2 bases; nucleotides outside the gene matches: 8. Germline V gives CDR1 PRHDT, CDR2 FYEKMQ (reference sequence). In nucleotides, the CDR3 is TGTGCCAGCAGACGGTCGGGACAGGGCCCCTACAATGAGCAGTTCTTC. Translating it yields CASRRSGQGPYNEQFF.

About this clone itself: Additional DNA sequences in this sample encode the identical CDR3. This sequence joins TRBV4-2 and TRBJ1-6; D is uncertain. The CDR3 totals 15 residues. The germline gives CDR1 LGHNA, CDR2 YNFKEQ. V lost 5 bases to trimming and J lost 0 bases, with 8 bases between them. The CDR3 region has the DNA TGTGCCAGCAGCTTGCGGGGCTCCTATAATTCACCCCTCCACTTT. Residues: CASSLRGSYNSPLHF.

The chain uses TRBV4-2 and TRBJ2-7; 9 positions agree with TRBD1. V trimming: 0 bases; J trimming: 2 bases; junction bases outside the gene matches: 11. The germline V gene has CDR1 LGHNA and CDR2 YNFKEQ. CDR3 length equals 18 residues. The CDR3 DNA reads TGTGCCAGCAGCCAAGACACGGGACAGGGTAAGTTGGCCTACGAGCAGTACTTC. Encoded protein: CASSQDTGQGKLAYEQYF.

The chain recombines TRBV11-2 with TRBJ2-7, with a tentative D call TRBD1 (6 bases). Germline values: CDR1 SGHAT, CDR2 FQNNGV. CDR3 length: 15 residues. V was clipped by 5 bases and J by 3 bases, with 17 bases between them. The CDR3 sequence: CASSRVGQGIYEQYF. CDR3 nucleotide sequence: TGTGCCAGCAGCCGCGTGGGCCAGGGGATCTACGAGCAGTACTTC.

To note about this clone: A read error may produce the germline difference seen at one junction end. V and J are TRBV5-1 and TRBJ2-7; D is perhaps TRBD1 (5 bases). The CDR3 sequence is 14 residues long. Germline CDR1 reads SGHRS; CDR2 reads YFSETQ. The CDR3 sequence is CASSRPGQAYEQYF. The DNA of the CDR3 is TGTGCCAGCAGCAGGCCCGGACAAGCCTACGAGCAGTACTTC.

This clone showed up just a few times. The chain joins TRBV6-5 to TRBJ2-5; D may be TRBD1 or TRBD2 (5 bases each). Germline values: CDR1 MNHEY, CDR2 SVGAGI. The V end lost 3 bases, the J end lost 7 bases, and 15 bases lay between the germline ends. This CDR3 contains 14 residues. The CDR3 region has the DNA TGTGCCAGCAGTTATGGTCTCGGGGCTGCGACCCAGTACTTC. Amino acid sequence: CASSYGLGAATQYF.

V usage is TRBV5-1 and J usage is TRBJ2-3; a possible D gene is TRBD1 (6 bases). V dropped 0 bases and J dropped 5 bases, with 13 bases sitting between them. The CDR3 runs 15 residues. Germline-derived CDR1 and CDR2 are SGHRS and YFSETQ. The CDR3 spells CASSLVEQGRDTQYF. The CDR3 DNA is TGCGCCAGCAGCTTGGTAGAGCAGGGGAGAGATACGCAGTATTTT.

The rearrangement uses TRBV18 and TRBJ2-5; D might be TRBD2 (5 bases). V gave up 6 bases and J gave up 10 bases, with 18 bases separating them. Germline loops: CDR1 KGHSH, CDR2 LQKENI. The CDR3 is 13 residues long. In DNA, the CDR3 is TGTGCCAGCTCCTCGTTTGAGGGCAGTGACCAGTACTTC. Protein product: CASSSFEGSDQYF.

This chain uses TRBV5-6 with TRBJ2-7; no firm D call. V lost 4 bases to trimming and J lost 5 bases, with 13 bases between them. CDR1 is SGHDT and CDR2 is YYEEEE in the germline V gene. The CDR3 spans 13 residues. This CDR3 is CASSRPITDEQYF. CDR3 DNA sequence: TGTGCCAGCAGCCGGCCTATTACCGACGAGCAGTACTTC. The full variable domain, with the rest looked up from reference TRBV5-6 and TRBJ2-7, is DAGVTQSPTHLIKTRGQQVTLRCSPKSGHDTVSWYQQALGQGPQFIFQYYEEEERQRGNFPDRFSGHQFPNYSSELNVNALLLGDSALYLCASSRPITDEQYFGPGTRLTVT.

The DNA of the CDR3 is TGTGCCAGCTCCCTCCTGGAATGGGTTAGCACTGAAGCTTTCTTT. Encoded protein: CASSLLEWVSTEAFF. The chain is built from TRBV18 and TRBJ1-1, with unresolved D. This CDR3 has 15 residues. Trimming took off 6 bases at V and 4 bases at J, with 18 bases between the two ends. Germline V CDR1 and CDR2: KGHSH, LQKENI.

The chain carries TRBV6-5 and TRBJ2-7; TRBD1 matches at 10 bases. The junction had 10 bases not matched to a gene; V was cut back by 6 bases and J by 5 bases. CDR1 and CDR2 (germline): MNHEY, SVGAGI. The CDR3 runs to 15 residues. CDR3 protein: CASRKGTGETHEQYF. CDR3 sequence (DNA): TGTGCCAGCAGAAAAGGGACAGGGGAGACCCACGAGCAGTACTTC.

This clone was seen a few times. This rearrangement joins TRBV7-9 to TRBJ1-2; possibly TRBD1 for D (6 bases). The CDR3 loop spans 16 amino acids. Trimming shortened V by 5 bases and J by 0 bases, and 16 bases separated the two germline ends. Germline V gene sequence: CDR1 SEHNR, CDR2 FQNEAQ (reference sequence). CDR3 sequence (DNA): TGTGCCAGCAGCCGCCGGGGGGGGCTGTCTAACTATGGCTACACCTTC. Translation gives CASSRRGGLSNYGYTF.

V is TRBV19 and J is TRBJ1-3; D unresolved. The CDR3 extends over 16 amino acids. Germline loops: CDR1 LNHDA, CDR2 SQIVND (reference sequence). V was cut by 6 bases and J by 0 bases, with 15 bases left in between. CDR3 in DNA: TGTGCCAGTAGATCGGACGGTACCCTCTCTGGAAACACCATATATTTT. It encodes CASRSDGTLSGNTIYF.

This chain uses TRBV2 with TRBJ1-6; D is perhaps TRBD1 (5 bases). V lost 7 bases and J lost 2, with 9 bases in between. Germline loops: CDR1 SNHLY, CDR2 FYNNEI. The CDR3 runs to 14 residues. The DNA of the CDR3 is TGTGCCAGCACCGCGGGGCCCTATAATTCACCCCTCCACTTT. Its protein is CASTAGPYNSPLHF.

The J gene is TRBJ2-1, the V gene TRBV5-1; TRBD2 matches at 7 bases. Trimming removed 2 bases from V and 5 bases from J; junction bases left unmatched: 4. Per germline, CDR1 SGHRS and CDR2 YFSETQ. The CDR3 extends over 14 amino acids. Here the CDR3 DNA reads TGCGCCAGCAGCTTCCTAGGGAGGGACAATGAGCAGTTCTTC. Its translation: CASSFLGRDNEQFF. Combining the CDR3 with reference TRBV5-1 and TRBJ2-1 gives the whole variable domain KAGVTQTPRYLIKTRGQQVTLSCSPISGHRSVSWYQQTPGQGLQFLFEYFSETQRNKGNFPGRFSGRQFSNSRSEMNVSTLELGDSALYLCASSFLGRDNEQFFGPGTRLTVL.

The chain couples TRBV19 to TRBJ1-5; maybe TRBD1 (5 bases). CDR1 and CDR2 (germline): LNHDA, SQIVND (reference sequence). V lost 5 bases and J lost 1, with 12 bases in between. CDR3 length: 15 amino acids. The CDR3 DNA reads as TGTGCCAGTAGTGTACAGGAGGTCAGCAATCAGCCCCAGCATTTT. It is translated as CASSVQEVSNQPQHF.

The CDR3 DNA reads as TGTGCCAGCGAGTGGCCTCGGGGAGGGAGAGCTTTCTTT. It is translated as CASEWPRGGRAFF. This chain uses TRBV19 with TRBJ1-1; D not resolved. In germline, CDR1 is LNHDA, CDR2 SQIVND (reference sequence). The CDR3 is 13 residues long. V shed 9 bases and J shed 10 bases, with 21 bases lying between them.

The chain employs TRBV6-5 and TRBJ2-2; 8 bases are shared with TRBD2. Trimming at V came to 6 bases and at J to 7 bases, leaving 7 bases not matched to a gene. CDR1 and CDR2 from the germline V gene are MNHEY and SVGAGI. The CDR3 sequence is 14 residues long. Written as DNA, the CDR3 is TGTGCCAGCAGCGGGACTAGGTCTGTCGGGGAGCTGTTTTTT. This translates into CASSGTRSVGELFF.

This chain connects TRBV7-9 to TRBJ1-3, with a tentative D call TRBD1 (6 bases). CDR3 size: 19 residues. The V gene's germline CDR1 is SEHNR and CDR2 FQNEAQ (reference sequence). The germline V and J ends were trimmed by 4 bases and 2 bases, with 24 bases remaining between them. CDR3: CASSSKSPPGGGAGNTIYF. The CDR3 DNA reads as TGTGCCAGCAGCTCAAAATCGCCACCGGGAGGGGGTGCTGGAAACACCATATATTTT.

The chain combines TRBV19 with TRBJ2-7; 9 bases map to TRBD1. CDR1 and CDR2 from the germline V gene are LNHDA and SQIVND (reference sequence). Losses at the gene ends were 3 bases for V and 6 bases for J; bases not matched to a gene: 12. This CDR3 is 16 amino acids long. DNA for the CDR3: TGTGCCAGTAGTATTATACCGGGACAGGGACCGTGCGAGCAGTACTTC. Its protein product is CASSIIPGQGPCEQYF.

This sequence joins TRBV5-3 and TRBJ2-1; D unclear. TRBV5-3 is marked as an open reading frame, function uncertain. Trimming took 1 base from V and 0 from J, leaving 11 bases between them. This CDR3 region has 16 residues. The DNA of the CDR3 is TGTGCCAGAAGCTTGTTAGTCTCGTCCTCCTACAATGAGCAGTTCTTC. It codes for CARSLLVSSSYNEQFF.

V usage is TRBV6-6 and J usage is TRBJ2-1; D is perhaps TRBD1 (5 bases). CDR3 size: 15 residues. V was shortened by 0 bases and J by 4 bases, with 10 bases between the two germline ends. Germline V CDR1 and CDR2: MNHNY, SVGAGI (reference sequence). This CDR3 is CASSYSQGRYNEQFF. The CDR3 DNA reads as TGTGCCAGCAGTTACTCGCAGGGCCGATACAATGAGCAGTTCTTC.

The chain uses TRBV6-1 and TRBJ1-5; D possibly corresponds to TRBD1 (5 bases). Trimming took 0 bases from V and 0 from J, leaving 12 bases between them. The CDR3 runs 17 residues. Germline-derived CDR1 and CDR2 are MNHNS and SASEGT. The CDR3 is CASSEARGAYSNQPQHF. The DNA of the CDR3 is TGTGCCAGCAGTGAAGCGAGGGGAGCGTATAGCAATCAGCCCCAGCATTTT.

The V gene is TRBV7-8, the J gene TRBJ1-1, with no clear D. This CDR3 contains 15 residues. Trimming removed 2 bases from V and 0 bases from J, with 10 bases in between. Germline V gene data show CDR1 as SGHVS and CDR2 as FQNEAQ. The CDR3 region has the DNA TGTGCCAGCAGCTTAAGTGATGGACTGAACACTGAAGCTTTCTTT. This sequence encodes CASSLSDGLNTEAFF.